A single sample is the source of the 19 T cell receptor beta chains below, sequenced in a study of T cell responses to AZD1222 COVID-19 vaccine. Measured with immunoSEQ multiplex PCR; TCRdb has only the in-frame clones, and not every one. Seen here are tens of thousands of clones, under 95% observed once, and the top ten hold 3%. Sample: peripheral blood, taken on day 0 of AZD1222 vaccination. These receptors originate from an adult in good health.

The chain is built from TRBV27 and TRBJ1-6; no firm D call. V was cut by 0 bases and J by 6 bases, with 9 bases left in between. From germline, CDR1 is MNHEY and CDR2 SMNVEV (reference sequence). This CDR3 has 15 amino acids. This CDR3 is CASSLSATANSPLHF. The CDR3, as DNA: TGTGCCAGCAGTTTATCGGCCACAGCTAATTCACCCCTCCACTTT.

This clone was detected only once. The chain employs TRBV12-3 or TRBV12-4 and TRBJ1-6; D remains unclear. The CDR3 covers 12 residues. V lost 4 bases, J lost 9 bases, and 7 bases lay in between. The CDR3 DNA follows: TGTGCCAGCAGTTCCCCGCCTTCACCCCTCCACTTT. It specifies CASSSPPSPLHF.

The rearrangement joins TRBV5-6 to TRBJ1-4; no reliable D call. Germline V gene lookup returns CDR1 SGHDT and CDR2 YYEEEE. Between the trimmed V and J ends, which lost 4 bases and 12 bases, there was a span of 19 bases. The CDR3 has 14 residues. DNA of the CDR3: TGTGCCAGCAGCCAACGCGGGCGGGCAGAGGAACTGTTTTTT. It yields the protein CASSQRGRAEELFF. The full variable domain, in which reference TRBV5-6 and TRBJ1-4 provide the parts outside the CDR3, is DAGVTQSPTHLIKTRGQQVTLRCSPKSGHDTVSWYQQALGQGPQFIFQYYEEEERQRGNFPDRFSGHQFPNYSSELNVNALLLGDSALYLCASSQRGRAEELFFGSGTQLSVL.

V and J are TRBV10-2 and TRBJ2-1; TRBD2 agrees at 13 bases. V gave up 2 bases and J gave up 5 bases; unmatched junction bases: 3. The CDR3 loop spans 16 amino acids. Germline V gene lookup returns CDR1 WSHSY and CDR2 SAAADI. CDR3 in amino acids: CASSEAGTSGNNEQFF. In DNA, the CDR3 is TGCGCCAGCAGTGAGGCCGGGACTAGCGGGAACAATGAGCAGTTCTTC.

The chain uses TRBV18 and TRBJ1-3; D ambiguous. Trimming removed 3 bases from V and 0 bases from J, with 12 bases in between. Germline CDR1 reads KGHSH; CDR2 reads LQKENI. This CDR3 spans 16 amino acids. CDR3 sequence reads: CASSPVTVDSGNTIYF. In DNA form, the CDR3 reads TGTGCCAGCTCACCTGTGACGGTCGACTCTGGAAACACCATATATTTT.

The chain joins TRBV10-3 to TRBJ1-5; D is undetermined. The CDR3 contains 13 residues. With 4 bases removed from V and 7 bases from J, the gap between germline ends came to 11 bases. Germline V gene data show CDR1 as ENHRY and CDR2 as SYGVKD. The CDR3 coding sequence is TGTGCCATCAGTGCAGAGCCAAGGCAGCCCCAGCATTTT. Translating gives CAISAEPRQPQHF.

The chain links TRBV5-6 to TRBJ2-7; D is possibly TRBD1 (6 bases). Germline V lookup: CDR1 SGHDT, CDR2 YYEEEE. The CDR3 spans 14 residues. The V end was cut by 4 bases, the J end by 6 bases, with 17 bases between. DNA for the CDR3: TGTGCCAGCAGCCTGTTACAGGGAACGGGCGAGCAGTACTTC. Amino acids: CASSLLQGTGEQYF.

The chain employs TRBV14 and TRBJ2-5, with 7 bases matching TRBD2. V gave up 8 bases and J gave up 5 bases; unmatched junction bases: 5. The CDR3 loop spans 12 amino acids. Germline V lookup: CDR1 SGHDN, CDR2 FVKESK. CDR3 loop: CASGRAGETQYF. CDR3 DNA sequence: TGTGCCAGCGGGAGGGCCGGCGAGACCCAGTACTTC.

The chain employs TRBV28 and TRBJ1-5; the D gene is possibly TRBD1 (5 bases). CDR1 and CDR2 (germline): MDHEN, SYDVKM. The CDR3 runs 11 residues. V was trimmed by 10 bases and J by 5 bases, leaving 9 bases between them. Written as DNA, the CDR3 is TGTGCCACCACCAGGGATCAGCCCCAGCATTTT. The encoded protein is CATTRDQPQHF.

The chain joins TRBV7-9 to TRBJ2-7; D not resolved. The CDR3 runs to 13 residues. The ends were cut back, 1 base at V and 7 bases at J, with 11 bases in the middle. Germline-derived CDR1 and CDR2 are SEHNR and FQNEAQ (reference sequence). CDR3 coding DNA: TGTGCCAGCAGCTTAGAAGTTTTTGGGGAGCAGTACTTC. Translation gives CASSLEVFGEQYF.

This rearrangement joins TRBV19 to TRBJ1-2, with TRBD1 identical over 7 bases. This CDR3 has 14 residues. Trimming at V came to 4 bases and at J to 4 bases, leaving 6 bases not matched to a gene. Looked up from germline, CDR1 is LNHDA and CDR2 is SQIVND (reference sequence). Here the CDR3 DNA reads TGTGCCAGTAGTAAACCGGGACAGCCCTATGGCTACACCTTC. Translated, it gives CASSKPGQPYGYTF.

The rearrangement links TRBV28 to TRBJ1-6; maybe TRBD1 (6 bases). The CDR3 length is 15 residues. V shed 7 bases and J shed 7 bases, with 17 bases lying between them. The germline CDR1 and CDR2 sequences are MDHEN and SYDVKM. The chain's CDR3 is CASTEQGPGNSPLHF. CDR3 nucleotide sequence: TGTGCCAGCACCGAGCAGGGGCCTGGGAATTCACCCCTCCACTTT.

In nucleotides, the CDR3 is TGTGCCAGCAGCTCTAGGGGTTTCTCTGGGGCCAACGTCCTGACTTTC. Protein product: CASSSRGFSGANVLTF. The chain carries TRBV7-2 and TRBJ2-6; D might be TRBD1 (5 bases). Germline V lookup: CDR1 SGHTA, CDR2 FQGNSA. V lost 4 bases and J lost 0, with 10 bases in between. The CDR3 is 16 residues long.

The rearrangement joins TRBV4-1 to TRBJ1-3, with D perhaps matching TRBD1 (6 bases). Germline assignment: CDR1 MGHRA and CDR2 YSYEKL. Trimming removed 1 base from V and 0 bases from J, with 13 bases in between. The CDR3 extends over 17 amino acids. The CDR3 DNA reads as TGCGCCAGCAGCCAAGTTACAGGGTACTCCTCTGGAAACACCATATATTTT. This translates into CASSQVTGYSSGNTIYF.

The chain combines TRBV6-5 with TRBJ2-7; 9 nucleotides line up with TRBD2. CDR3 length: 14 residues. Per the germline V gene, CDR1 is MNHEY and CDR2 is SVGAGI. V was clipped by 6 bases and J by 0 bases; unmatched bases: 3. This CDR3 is CASRGLALSYEQYF. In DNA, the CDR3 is TGTGCCAGCAGAGGACTAGCGCTCTCCTACGAGCAGTACTTC.

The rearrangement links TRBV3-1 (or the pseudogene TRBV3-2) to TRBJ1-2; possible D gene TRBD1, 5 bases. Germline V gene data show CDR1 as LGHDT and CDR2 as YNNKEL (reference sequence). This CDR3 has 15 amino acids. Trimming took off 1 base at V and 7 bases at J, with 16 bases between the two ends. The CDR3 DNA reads TGTGCCAGCAGCCAAGGGGGGTCCACTACAGCTGGCTACACCTTC. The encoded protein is CASSQGGSTTAGYTF.

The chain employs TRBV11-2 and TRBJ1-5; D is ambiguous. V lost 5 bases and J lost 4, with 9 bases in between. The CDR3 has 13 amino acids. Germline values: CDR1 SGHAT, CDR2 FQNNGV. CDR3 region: CASSPQTNQPQHF. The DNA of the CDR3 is TGTGCCAGCAGCCCTCAGACGAATCAGCCCCAGCATTTT.

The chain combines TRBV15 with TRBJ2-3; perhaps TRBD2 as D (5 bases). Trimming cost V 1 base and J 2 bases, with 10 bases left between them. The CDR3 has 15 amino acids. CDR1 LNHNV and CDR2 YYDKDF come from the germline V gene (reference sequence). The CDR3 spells CATSRGGKDTDTQYF. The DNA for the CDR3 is TGTGCCACCAGCAGAGGAGGGAAGGACACAGATACGCAGTATTTT.

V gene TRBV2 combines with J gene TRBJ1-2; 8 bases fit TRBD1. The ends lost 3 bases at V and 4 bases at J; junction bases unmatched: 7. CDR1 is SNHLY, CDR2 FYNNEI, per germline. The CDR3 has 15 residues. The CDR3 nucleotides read TGTGCCAGCAGTGAGGGTTGGCAGGGGGCCTATGGCTACACCTTC. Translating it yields CASSEGWQGAYGYTF.